This TCR beta chain was retrieved from a study of T-cell reconstitution after alpha-beta-depleted transplantation in children. Unique molecular identifiers were used in preparing the TCRbeta library. TCRdb independently ran MiXCR on the PCR reads; one entry per CDR3 protein. The data hold nearly 550,000 distinct CDR3 sequences, with around 16% observed a single time. This clonotype was seen more than once but under ten times. The CDR3 loop spans 15 amino acids. Trimming cost V 0 bases and J 1 base, with 9 bases left between them. Germline lookup yields CDR1 LNHDA and CDR2 SQIVND (reference sequence). This material consisted of PBMCs from the stem cell graft donor, taken from the stem cell graft. V is TRBV19 and J is TRBJ1-1; no clear D gene. The clonotype was recovered from a human donor who donated a stem cell graft to a child with acute lymphoblastic leukemia. In DNA, the CDR3 is TGTGCCAGTAGTATAGAATCGTACGGGAACACTGAAGCTTTCTTT. It codes for CASSIESYGNTEAFF.